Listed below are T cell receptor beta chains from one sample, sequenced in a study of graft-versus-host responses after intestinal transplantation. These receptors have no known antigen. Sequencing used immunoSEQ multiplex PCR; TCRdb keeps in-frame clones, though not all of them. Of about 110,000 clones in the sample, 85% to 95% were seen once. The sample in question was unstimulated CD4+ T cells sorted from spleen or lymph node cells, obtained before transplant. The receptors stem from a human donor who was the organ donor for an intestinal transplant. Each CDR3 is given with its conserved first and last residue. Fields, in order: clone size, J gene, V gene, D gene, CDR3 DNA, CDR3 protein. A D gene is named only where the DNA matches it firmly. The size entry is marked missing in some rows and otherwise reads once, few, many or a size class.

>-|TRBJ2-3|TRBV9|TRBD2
TGTGCCAGCAGCGTAGCTATGTGGGCTAGCGGAGCCGCGGATACGCAGTATTTT
CASSVAMWASGAADTQYF
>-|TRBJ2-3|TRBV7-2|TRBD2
TGTGCCAGCAGCTTTAGCGGGAGTCCAGATACGCAGTATTTT
CASSFSGSPDTQYF
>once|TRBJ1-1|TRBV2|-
TGTGCCAGCAGGCTACAGGGATCCACTGAAGCCTTCTTT
CASRLQGSTEAFF
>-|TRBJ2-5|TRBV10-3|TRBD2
TGTGCCATCGGACTAGCGCAGCAAGAGACCCAGTACTTC
CAIGLAQQETQYF
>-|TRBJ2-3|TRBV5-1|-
TGCGCCAGCAGCCCTGCCTACCCCGGAGGGCCCACAGATACGCAGTATTTT
CASSPAYPGGPTDTQYF
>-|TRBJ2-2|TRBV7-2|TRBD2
TGTGCCAGCAGCTCGGGACTAGCGGAAACCGGGGAGCTGTTTTTT
CASSSGLAETGELFF
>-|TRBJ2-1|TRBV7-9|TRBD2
TGTGCCAGCACTGGGGAGCGGGGATACAATGAGCAGTTCTTC
CASTGERGYNEQFF
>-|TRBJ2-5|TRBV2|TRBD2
TGTGCCAGCAGTGGACTAGCGGGAGGGGGAGAGACCCAGTACTTC
CASSGLAGGGETQYF
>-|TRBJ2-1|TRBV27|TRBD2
TGTGCCAGCAGTTTTCTAGCGGGAGAGAACAATGAGCAGTTCTTC
CASSFLAGENNEQFF
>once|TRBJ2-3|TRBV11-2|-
TGTGCCAGCAGCTTTGGTTTGAACAGGGGCACAGATACGCAGTATTTT
CASSFGLNRGTDTQYF
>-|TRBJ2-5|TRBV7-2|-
TGTGCCAGCAGCTACCAGCGCCTCCAAGAGACCCAGTACTTC
CASSYQRLQETQYF
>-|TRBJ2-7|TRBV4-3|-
TGCGCCAGCAGCCAAGATACAGGGACATATTACGAGCAGTACTTC
CASSQDTGTYYEQYF
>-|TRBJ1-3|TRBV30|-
TGTGCCTGGAGTGCTCACTACAGGGCTGGAAACACCATATATTTT
CAWSAHYRAGNTIYF
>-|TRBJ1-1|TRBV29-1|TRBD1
TGCAGCGTTGCTGATCCGGGACAGCGATCGAACACTGAAGCTTTCTTT
CSVADPGQRSNTEAFF
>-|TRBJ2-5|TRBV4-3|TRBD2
TGCGCCAGCAGCCAAGAATACCGGGAGGGCCTTGAGACCCAGTACTTC
CASSQEYREGLETQYF
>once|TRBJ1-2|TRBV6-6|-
TGTGCCAGCAGTTACGGGGCAGGGGACGCCTATGGCTACACCTTC
CASSYGAGDAYGYTF
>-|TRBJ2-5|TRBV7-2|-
TGTGCCAGCAGCTCCGCCCACAGGGATGAGGAGACCCAGTACTTC
CASSSAHRDEETQYF
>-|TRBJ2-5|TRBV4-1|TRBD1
TGCGCCAGCAGCCAAGATCGTGGGACAGTCCAAGAGACCCAGTACTTC
CASSQDRGTVQETQYF
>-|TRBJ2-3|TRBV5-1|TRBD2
TGCGCCAGCAGCCTGGCGGGAGGGCCCGCCACAGATACGCAGTATTTT
CASSLAGGPATDTQYF
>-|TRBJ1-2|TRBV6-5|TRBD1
TGTGCCAGCAGTTACGGGGGACAGAACTATGGCTACACCTTC
CASSYGGQNYGYTF
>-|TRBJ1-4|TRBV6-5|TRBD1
TGTGCCAGCAGTGAGGACAGGGGGGACGAAAAACTGTTTTTT
CASSEDRGDEKLFF
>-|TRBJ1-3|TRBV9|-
TGTGCCAGCAGCTCTCAGGGGTCTGGAAACACCATATATTTT
CASSSQGSGNTIYF
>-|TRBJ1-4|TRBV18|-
TGTGCCAGCTCACCATCCGGGCGCCCTGGGGAAAAACTGTTTTTT
CASSPSGRPGEKLFF
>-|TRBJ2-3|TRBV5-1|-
TGCGCCAGCAGCGGCTATCTACAGGTTCGCACAGATACGCAGTATTTT
CASSGYLQVRTDTQYF
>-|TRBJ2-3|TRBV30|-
TGTGCCTGGAGTGTTGGCACAGATACGCAGTATTTT
CAWSVGTDTQYF
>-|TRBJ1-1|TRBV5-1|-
TGCGCCAGCAGTTTAGCCGAGATGAACACTGAAGCTTTCTTT
CASSLAEMNTEAFF
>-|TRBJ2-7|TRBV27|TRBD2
TGTGCCAGCAGTCGGGCGACTAGCGGGAAGTGGGAGCAGTACTTC
CASSRATSGKWEQYF
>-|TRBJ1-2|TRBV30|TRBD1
TGTGCCTGGGGACAGGGGGCCTCTGGCTACACCTTC
CAWGQGASGYTF
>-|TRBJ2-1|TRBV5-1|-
TGCGCCAGCAGCTTGAGCTCCTACAATGAGCAGTTCTTC
CASSLSSYNEQFF
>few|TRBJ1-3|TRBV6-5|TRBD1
TGTGCCAGCAGCGACAGGGGGCCTGGAAACACCATATATTTT
CASSDRGPGNTIYF
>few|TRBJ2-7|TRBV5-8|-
TGTGCCAGCAGCTTCCTAGTCTACGAGCAGTACTTC
CASSFLVYEQYF
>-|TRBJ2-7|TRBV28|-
TGTGCCAGCAGTTCAAACCCACAGGGTGGTAGGTACGAGCAGTACTTC
CASSSNPQGGRYEQYF
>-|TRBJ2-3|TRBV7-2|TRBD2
TGTGCCAGCAGCTTACTAGCGGGAGGGCTAGATACGCAGTATTTT
CASSLLAGGLDTQYF
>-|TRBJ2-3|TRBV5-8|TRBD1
TGTGCCAGCAGCTGGGGACAGGGGGTCACAGATACGCAGTATTTT
CASSWGQGVTDTQYF
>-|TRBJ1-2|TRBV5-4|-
TGTGCCAGCAGCCGCACAGGGTCTCCCTATGGCTACACCTTC
CASSRTGSPYGYTF
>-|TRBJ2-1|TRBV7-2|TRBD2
TGTGCCAGCAGCCTGGGACTAGCTAACAATGAGCAGTTCTTC
CASSLGLANNEQFF
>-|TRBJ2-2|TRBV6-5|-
TGTGCCGCACGGAGGTCGGACACCGGGGAGCTGTTTTTT
CAARRSDTGELFF
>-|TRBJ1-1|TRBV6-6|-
TGTGCCAGCAGCCACTCTACTCGGGCTTTCTTT
CASSHSTRAFF
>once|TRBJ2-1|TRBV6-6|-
TGTGCCAGCACCCTAAGGTGGGATGAGCAGTTCTTC
CASTLRWDEQFF
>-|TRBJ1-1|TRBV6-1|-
TGTGCCAGCAGTGAACCCGGGGGCGATATGAACACTGAAGCTTTCTTT
CASSEPGGDMNTEAFF
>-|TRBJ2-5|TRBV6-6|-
TGTGCCAGCAGGGGGCAGGAGACCCAGTACTTC
CASRGQETQYF
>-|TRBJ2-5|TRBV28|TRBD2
TGTGCCAGCAGTATTGGCGGGAGGGTACAAGAGACCCAGTACTTC
CASSIGGRVQETQYF
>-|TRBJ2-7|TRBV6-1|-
TGTGCCAGCAGTGAGGTGGGAAGCTCCTACGAGCAGTACTTC
CASSEVGSSYEQYF
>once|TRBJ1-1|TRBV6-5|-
TGTGCCAGCAGACAGGGCTGGGGCACTGAAGCTTTCTTT
CASRQGWGTEAFF
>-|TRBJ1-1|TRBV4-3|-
TGCGCCAGCAGCCGAGTTTACAAGAACACTGAAGCTTTCTTT
CASSRVYKNTEAFF
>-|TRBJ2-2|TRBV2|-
TGTGCCAGCAGTGATCGGGGGACAGACGACGGGGAGCCGTTTTTT
CASSDRGTDDGEPFF
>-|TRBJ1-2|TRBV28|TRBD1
TGTGCCAGCAGTTTATCCCGGGACAGGTTCATGCCCGGCTACACCTTC
CASSLSRDRFMPGYTF
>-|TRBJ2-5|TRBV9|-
TGTGCCAGCAGCGTGGCCTTTCAAGAGACCCAGTACTTC
CASSVAFQETQYF
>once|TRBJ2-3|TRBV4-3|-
TGCGCCAGCAGCCTCTCGACAGCCACCACAGATACGCAGTATTTT
CASSLSTATTDTQYF
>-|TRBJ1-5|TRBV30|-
TGTGCCTGGAGTCCAGGGGATAACCAGCCCCAGCATTTT
CAWSPGDNQPQHF